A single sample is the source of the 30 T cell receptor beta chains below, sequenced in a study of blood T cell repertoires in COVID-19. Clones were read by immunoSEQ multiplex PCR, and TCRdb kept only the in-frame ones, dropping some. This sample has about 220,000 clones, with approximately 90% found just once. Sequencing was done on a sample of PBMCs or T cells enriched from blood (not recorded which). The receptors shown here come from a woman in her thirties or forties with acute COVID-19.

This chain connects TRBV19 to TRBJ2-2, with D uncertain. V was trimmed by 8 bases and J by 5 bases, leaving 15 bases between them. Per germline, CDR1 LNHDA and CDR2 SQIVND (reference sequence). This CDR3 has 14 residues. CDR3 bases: TGTGCCAGTTCCCTCTCCGCGATAACCGGGGAGCTGTTTTTT. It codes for CASSLSAITGELFF.

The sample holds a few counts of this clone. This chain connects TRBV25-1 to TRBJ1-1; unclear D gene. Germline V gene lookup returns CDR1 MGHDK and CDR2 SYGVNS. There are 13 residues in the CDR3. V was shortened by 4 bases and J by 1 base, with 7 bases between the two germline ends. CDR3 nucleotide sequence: TGTGCCAGCAGTGCCGGGTCGAACACTGAAGCTTTCTTT. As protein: CASSAGSNTEAFF.

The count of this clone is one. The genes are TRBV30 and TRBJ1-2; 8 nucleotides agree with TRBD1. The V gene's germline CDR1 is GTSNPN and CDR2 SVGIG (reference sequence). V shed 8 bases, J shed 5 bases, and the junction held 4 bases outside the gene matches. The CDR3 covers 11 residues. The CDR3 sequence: CAGTGGYGYTF. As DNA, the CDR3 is TGTGCCGGCACAGGGGGGTATGGCTACACCTTC.

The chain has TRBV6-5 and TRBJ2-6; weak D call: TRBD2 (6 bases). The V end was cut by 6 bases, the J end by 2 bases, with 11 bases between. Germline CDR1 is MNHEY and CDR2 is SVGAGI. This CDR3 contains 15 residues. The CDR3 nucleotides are TGTGCCAGCAGACCTTCGGGGGCTGGGGCCAACGTCCTGACTTTC. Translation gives CASRPSGAGANVLTF.

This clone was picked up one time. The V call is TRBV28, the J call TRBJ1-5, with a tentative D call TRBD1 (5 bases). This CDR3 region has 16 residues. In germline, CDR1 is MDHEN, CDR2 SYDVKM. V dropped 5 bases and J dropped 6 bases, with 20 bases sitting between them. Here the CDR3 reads CASSPIRIGGGQPQHF. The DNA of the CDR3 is TGTGCCAGCAGTCCGATCCGGATTGGGGGGGGTCAGCCCCAGCATTTT.

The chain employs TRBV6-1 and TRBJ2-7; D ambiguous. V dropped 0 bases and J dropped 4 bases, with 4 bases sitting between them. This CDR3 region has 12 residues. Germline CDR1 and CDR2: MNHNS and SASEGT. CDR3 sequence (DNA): TGTGCCAGCAGTGAAGCTGAGTACGAGCAGTACTTC. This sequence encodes CASSEAEYEQYF.

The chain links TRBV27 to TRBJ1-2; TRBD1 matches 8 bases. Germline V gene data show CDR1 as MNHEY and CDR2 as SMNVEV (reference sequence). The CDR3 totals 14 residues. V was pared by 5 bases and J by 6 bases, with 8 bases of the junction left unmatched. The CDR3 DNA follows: TGTGCCAGCAGTCCCTGGGACAGGAGTGATGGCTACACCTTC. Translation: CASSPWDRSDGYTF.

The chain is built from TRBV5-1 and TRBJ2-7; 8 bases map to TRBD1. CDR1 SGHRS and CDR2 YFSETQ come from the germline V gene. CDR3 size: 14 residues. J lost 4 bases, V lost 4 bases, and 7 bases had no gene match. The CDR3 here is CASSIGQGRYEQYF. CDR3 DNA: TGCGCCAGCAGCATCGGACAGGGCAGGTACGAGCAGTACTTC.

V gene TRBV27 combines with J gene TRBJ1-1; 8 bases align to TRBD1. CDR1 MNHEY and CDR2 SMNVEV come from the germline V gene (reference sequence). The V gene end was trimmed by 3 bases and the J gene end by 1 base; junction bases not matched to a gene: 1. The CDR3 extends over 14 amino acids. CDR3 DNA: TGTGCCAGCAGTTTGACAGGGGCGAACACTGAAGCTTTCTTT. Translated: CASSLTGANTEAFF.

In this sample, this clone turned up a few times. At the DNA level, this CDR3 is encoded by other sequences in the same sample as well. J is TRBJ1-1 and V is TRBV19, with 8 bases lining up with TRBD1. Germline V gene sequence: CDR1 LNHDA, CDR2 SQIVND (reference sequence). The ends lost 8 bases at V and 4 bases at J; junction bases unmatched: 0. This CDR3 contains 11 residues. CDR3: CASDRGTEAFF. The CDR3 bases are TGTGCCAGTGACAGGGGCACTGAAGCTTTCTTT.

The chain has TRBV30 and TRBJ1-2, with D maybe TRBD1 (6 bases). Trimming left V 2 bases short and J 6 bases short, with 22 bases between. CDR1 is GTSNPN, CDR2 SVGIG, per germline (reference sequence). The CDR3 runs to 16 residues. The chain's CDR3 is CAWSRGGPGFDDGYTF. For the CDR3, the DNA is TGTGCCTGGAGTAGGGGGGGGCCGGGTTTTGACGATGGCTACACCTTC.

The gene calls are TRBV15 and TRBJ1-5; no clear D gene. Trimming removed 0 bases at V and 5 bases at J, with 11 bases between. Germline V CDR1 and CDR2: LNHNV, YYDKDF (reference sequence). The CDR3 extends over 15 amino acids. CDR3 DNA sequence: TGTGCCACCAGCAGAGATCTTCACGGAGATCAGCCCCAGCATTTT. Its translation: CATSRDLHGDQPQHF.

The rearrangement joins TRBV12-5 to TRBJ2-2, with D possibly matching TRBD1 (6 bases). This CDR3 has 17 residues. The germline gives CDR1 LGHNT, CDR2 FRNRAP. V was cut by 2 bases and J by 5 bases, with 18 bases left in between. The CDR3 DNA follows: TGTGCTAGTGGTTTGCCACTTACAGGGTCGACAACCGGGGAGCTGTTTTTT. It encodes CASGLPLTGSTTGELFF.

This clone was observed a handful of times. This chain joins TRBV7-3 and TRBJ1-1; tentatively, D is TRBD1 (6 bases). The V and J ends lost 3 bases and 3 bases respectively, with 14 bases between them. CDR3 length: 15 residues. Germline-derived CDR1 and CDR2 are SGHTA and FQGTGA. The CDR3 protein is CASSLNTGSDTEAFF. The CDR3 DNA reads TGTGCCAGCAGCTTGAACACAGGGTCGGACACTGAAGCTTTCTTT.

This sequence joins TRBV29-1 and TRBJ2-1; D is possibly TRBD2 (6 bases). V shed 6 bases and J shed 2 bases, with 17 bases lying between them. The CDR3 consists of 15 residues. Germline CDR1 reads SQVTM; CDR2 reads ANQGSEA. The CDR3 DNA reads TGCAGCGTCGAGCGGGCGCTCCCCCCCTACAATGAGCAGTTCTTC. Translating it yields CSVERALPPYNEQFF.

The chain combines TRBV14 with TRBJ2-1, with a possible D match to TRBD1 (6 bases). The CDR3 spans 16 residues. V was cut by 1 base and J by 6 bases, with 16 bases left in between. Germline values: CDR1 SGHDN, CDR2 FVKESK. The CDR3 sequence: CASSQGKGVRGNEQFF. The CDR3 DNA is TGTGCCAGCAGCCAAGGCAAAGGGGTCAGGGGCAATGAGCAGTTCTTC.

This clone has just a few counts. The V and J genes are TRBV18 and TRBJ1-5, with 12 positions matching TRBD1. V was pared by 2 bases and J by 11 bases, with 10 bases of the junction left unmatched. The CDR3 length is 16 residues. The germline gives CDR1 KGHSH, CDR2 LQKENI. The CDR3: CASSPVGQGARMAQHF. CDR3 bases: TGTGCCAGCTCACCAGTGGGACAGGGGGCAAGGATGGCCCAGCATTTT.

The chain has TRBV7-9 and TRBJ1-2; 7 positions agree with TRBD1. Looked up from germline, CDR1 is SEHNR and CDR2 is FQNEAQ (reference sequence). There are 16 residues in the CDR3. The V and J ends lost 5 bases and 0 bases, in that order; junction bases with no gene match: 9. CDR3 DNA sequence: TGTGCCAGCAGCCAGGAAGACAGGGTCTCTAACTATGGCTACACCTTC. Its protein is CASSQEDRVSNYGYTF.

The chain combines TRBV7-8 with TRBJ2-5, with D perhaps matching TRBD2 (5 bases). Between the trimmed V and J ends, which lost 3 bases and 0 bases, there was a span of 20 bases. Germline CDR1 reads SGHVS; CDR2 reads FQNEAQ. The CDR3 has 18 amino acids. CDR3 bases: TGTGCCAGCAGCTTCAAGTCGTCAGCGGAGGCGTACCAAGAGACCCAGTACTTC. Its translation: CASSFKSSAEAYQETQYF.

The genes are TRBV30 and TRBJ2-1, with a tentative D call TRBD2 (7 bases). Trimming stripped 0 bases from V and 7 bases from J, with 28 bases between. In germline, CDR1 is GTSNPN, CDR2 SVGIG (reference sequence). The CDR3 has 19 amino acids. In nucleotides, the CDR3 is TGTGCCTGGAGTGTACAAGCGGCGGGGGCGGGTCGGGCGTTGAATGAGCAGTTCTTC. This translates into CAWSVQAAGAGRALNEQFF.

The CDR3 region has the DNA TGTGCCAGCAGTTACCGGGCGGGTTCATCGGGAAACACCATATATTTT. Protein: CASSYRAGSSGNTIYF. V and J are TRBV6-6 and TRBJ1-3; D is ambiguous. V was cut by 2 bases and J by 4 bases, with 15 bases left in between. Germline V CDR1 and CDR2: MNHNY, SVGAGI (reference sequence). The CDR3 runs to 16 residues.

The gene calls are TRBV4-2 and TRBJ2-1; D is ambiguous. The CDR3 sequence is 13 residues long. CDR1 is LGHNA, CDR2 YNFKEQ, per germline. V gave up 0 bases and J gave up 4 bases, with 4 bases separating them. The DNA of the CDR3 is TGTGCCAGCAGCCAAGAACGGTACAATGAGCAGTTCTTC. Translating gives CASSQERYNEQFF.

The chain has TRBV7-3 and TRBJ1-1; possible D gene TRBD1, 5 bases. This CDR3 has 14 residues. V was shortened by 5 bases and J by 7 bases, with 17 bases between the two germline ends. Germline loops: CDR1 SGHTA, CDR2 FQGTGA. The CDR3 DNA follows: TGTGCCAGCAGCCACGACCCTTCGGGGGGTGAAGCTTTCTTT. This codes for CASSHDPSGGEAFF. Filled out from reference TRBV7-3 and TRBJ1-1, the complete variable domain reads GAGVSQTPSNKVTEKGKYVELRCDPISGHTALYWYRQSLGQGPEFLIYFQGTGAADDSGLPNDRFFAVRPEGSVSTLKIQRTERGDSAVYLCASSHDPSGGEAFFGQGTRLTVV.

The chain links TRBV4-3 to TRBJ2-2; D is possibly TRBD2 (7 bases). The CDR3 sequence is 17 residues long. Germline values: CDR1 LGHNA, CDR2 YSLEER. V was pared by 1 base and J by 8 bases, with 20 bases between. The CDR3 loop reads CASSQGHGGPPRGELFF. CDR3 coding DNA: TGCGCCAGCAGCCAAGGACACGGGGGGCCACCTAGGGGGGAGCTGTTTTTT.

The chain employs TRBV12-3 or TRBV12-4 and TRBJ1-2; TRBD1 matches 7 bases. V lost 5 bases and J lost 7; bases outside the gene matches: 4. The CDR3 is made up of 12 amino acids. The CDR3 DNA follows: TGTGCCAGCAGTCGAGACAGGGCTGGCTACACCTTC. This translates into CASSRDRAGYTF.

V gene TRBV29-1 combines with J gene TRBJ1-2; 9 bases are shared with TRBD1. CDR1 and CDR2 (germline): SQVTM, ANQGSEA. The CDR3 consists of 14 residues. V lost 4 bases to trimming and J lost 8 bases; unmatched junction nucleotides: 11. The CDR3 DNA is TGCAGCGTTGCCCGGACAGGGGTCGGTAACGGCTACACCTTC. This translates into CSVARTGVGNGYTF.

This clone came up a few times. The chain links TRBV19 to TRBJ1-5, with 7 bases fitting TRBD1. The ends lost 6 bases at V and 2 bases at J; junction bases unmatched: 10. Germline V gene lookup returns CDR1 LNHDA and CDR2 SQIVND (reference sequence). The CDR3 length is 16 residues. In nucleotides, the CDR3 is TGTGCCAGTAGCACAACAGGGGTTCAGGGCAATCAGCCCCAGCATTTT. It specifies CASSTTGVQGNQPQHF. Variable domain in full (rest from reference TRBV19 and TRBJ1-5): DGGITQSPKYLFRKEGQNVTLSCEQNLNHDAMYWYRQDPGQGLRLIYYSQIVNDFQKGDIAEGYSVSREKKESFPLTVTSAQKNPTAFYLCASSTTGVQGNQPQHFGDGTRLSIL.

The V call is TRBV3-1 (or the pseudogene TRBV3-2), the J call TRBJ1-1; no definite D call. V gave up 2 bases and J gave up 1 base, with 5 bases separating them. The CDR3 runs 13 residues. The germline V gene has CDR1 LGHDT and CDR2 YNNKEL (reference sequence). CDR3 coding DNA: TGTGCCAGCAGCCAACCGGGGAACACTGAAGCTTTCTTT. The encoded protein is CASSQPGNTEAFF.

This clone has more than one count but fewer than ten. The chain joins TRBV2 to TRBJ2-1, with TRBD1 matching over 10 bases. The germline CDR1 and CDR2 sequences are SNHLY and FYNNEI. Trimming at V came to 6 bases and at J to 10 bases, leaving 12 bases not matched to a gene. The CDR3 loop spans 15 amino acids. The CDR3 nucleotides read TGTGCCAGCAGGATGGTTCGGGACAGGGGAAGGGAGCAGTTCTTC. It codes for CASRMVRDRGREQFF.

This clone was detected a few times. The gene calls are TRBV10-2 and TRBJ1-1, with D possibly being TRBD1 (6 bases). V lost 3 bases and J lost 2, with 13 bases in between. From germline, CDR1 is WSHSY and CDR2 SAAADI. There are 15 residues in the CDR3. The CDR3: CASSDIRRGNTEAFF. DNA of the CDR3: TGCGCCAGCAGTGACATTCGCAGGGGAAACACTGAAGCTTTCTTT.